This passage covers 16 T cell receptor beta chains from one sample sequenced in a study of post-analysis software for immune sequencing data. Presence of unique molecular identifiers characterized the TCR beta cDNA libraries. TCRdb reprocessed the PCR reads with MiXCR, giving one entry per CDR3 protein. Of 150,000 or so distinct CDR3 sequences detected, roughly 35% appear once; the ten largest clones hold roughly 28%. Sequenced material: blood, taken after autologous hematopoietic stem cell transplantation. These receptor sequences come from a girl aged 10-17 years with multiple sclerosis.

The CDR3 DNA sequence: TGTGCCAGCAGTTTTTCAGGGGACGGCTACACCTTC. The encoded protein is CASSFSGDGYTF. V gene TRBV6-5 combines with J gene TRBJ1-2; possibly TRBD1 for D (6 bases). The germline V gene has CDR1 MNHEY and CDR2 SVGAGI. CDR3 length: 12 residues. Deletions cut 4 bases from V and 8 bases from J, with 11 bases between.

This clonotype turned up a few times. This chain connects TRBV18 to TRBJ2-1; D is perhaps TRBD2 (5 bases). The CDR3 sequence is 16 residues long. V gave up 6 bases and J gave up 4 bases, with 19 bases separating them. Germline assignment: CDR1 KGHSH and CDR2 LQKENI. CDR3 loop: CASSLFSLERYNEQFF. The CDR3 DNA reads as TGTGCCAGCTCCCTATTTAGTTTGGAGCGGTACAATGAGCAGTTCTTC.

The chain recombines TRBV7-2 with TRBJ2-1, with D unresolved. The CDR3 contains 14 residues. Germline V gene sequence: CDR1 SGHTA, CDR2 FQGNSA. Trimming left V 3 bases short and J 6 bases short, with 12 bases between. The CDR3 sequence: CASSFWVASNEQFF. For the CDR3, the DNA is TGTGCCAGCAGCTTTTGGGTAGCCAGCAATGAGCAGTTCTTC. The full variable domain, with the rest looked up from reference TRBV7-2 and TRBJ2-1, is GAGVSQSPSNKVTEKGKDVELRCDPISGHTALYWYRQSLGQGLEFLIYFQGNSAPDKSGLPSDRFSAERTGGSVSTLTIQRTQQEDSAVYLCASSFWVASNEQFFGPGTRLTVL.

This clonotype turned up a few times. J is TRBJ1-6 and V is TRBV5-1; 7 bases are shared with TRBD1. The CDR3 is 14 amino acids. V shed 5 bases, J shed 9 bases, and the junction held 8 bases outside the gene matches. Germline V gives CDR1 SGHRS, CDR2 YFSETQ. CDR3 region: CASRTGTDVSPLHF. The CDR3 region has the DNA TGCGCCAGCAGAACCGGGACAGACGTTTCACCCCTCCACTTT.

Ten or more counts support this clonotype. The chain is built from TRBV7-3 and TRBJ2-3; D call uncertain. Looked up from germline, CDR1 is SGHTA and CDR2 is FQGTGA. Trimming removed 5 bases from V and 0 bases from J, with 12 bases in between. The CDR3 runs 15 residues. CDR3 region: CASSQDGLSTDTQYF. The CDR3 DNA sequence: TGTGCCAGCAGCCAGGACGGCCTAAGCACAGATACGCAGTATTTT.

The V and J genes are TRBV20-1 and TRBJ2-7; D gene ambiguous. Deletions cut 3 bases from V and 2 bases from J, with 17 bases between. The germline gives CDR1 DFQATT, CDR2 SNEGSKA (reference sequence). This CDR3 region has 15 residues. CDR3: CSASRLRYPTYEQYF. The CDR3 nucleotides are TGCAGTGCTAGCCGCCTTAGATACCCCACCTACGAGCAGTACTTC.

The chain combines TRBV5-1 with TRBJ2-7; 11 nucleotides align to TRBD1. Germline lookup yields CDR1 SGHRS and CDR2 YFSETQ. Germline trimming cut 4 bases from V and 3 bases from J; bases unmatched to any gene: 6. The CDR3 is 15 residues long. As DNA, the CDR3 is TGCGCCAGCAGCAGAGCCGGGACAGGGGGCTACGAGCAGTACTTC. It specifies CASSRAGTGGYEQYF.

CDR3 bases: TGTGCCAGCAGTTTTGGGAATCAGCCCCAGCATTTT. Translated: CASSFGNQPQHF. This chain links TRBV12-3 or TRBV12-4 with TRBJ1-5, with D uncertain. The CDR3 has 12 residues. V was clipped by 3 bases and J by 4 bases, with 4 bases between them.

The CDR3 DNA follows: TGTGCCAGCAGCTCCAGTTACGGACACTCACCCCTCCACTTT. Its protein is CASSSSYGHSPLHF. The V call is TRBV11-3, the J call TRBJ1-6, with D tentatively TRBD1 (5 bases). The V end lost 4 bases, the J end lost 10 bases, and 14 bases lay between the germline ends. CDR1 is SGHNT and CDR2 is YENEEA in the germline V gene. This CDR3 spans 14 amino acids.

The rearrangement links TRBV27 to TRBJ1-5; 7 nucleotides line up with TRBD1. V gave up 8 bases and J gave up 6 bases; unmatched junction bases: 13. This CDR3 spans 15 amino acids. The germline V gene encodes CDR1 MNHEY and CDR2 SMNVEV (reference sequence). This chain's CDR3 is CASSRTSGGFQPQHF. CDR3 sequence (DNA): TGTGCCAGCTCGCGAACCTCAGGGGGATTTCAGCCCCAGCATTTT.

The J gene is TRBJ2-3, the V gene TRBV24-1; the D gene is possibly TRBD2 (5 bases). The CDR3 contains 15 residues. In germline, CDR1 is KGHDR, CDR2 SFDVKD. Trimming cost V 5 bases and J 0 bases, with 11 bases left between them. The DNA of the CDR3 is TGTGCCACCAGTGTCGGGGTCTTAAGCACAGATACGCAGTATTTT. It is translated as CATSVGVLSTDTQYF.

The chain joins TRBV5-1 to TRBJ2-1, with 12 bases aligning to TRBD1. The CDR3 spans 19 residues. V lost 4 bases and J lost 0; bases outside the gene matches: 11. Looked up from germline, CDR1 is SGHRS and CDR2 is YFSETQ. This CDR3 reads CASSRDRGPPQSSYNEQFF. The CDR3, as DNA: TGCGCCAGCAGCAGGGACAGGGGGCCCCCCCAGAGCTCCTACAATGAGCAGTTCTTC.

This clonotype was detected ten times or more. The J gene is TRBJ1-1, the V gene TRBV7-2; TRBD1 aligns across 9 bases. Trimming took 1 base from V and 9 from J; bases not matched to a gene: 9. The length of the CDR3 is 15 residues. Germline CDR1 is SGHTA and CDR2 is FQGNSA. The CDR3: CASSLGVGTGGKAFF. The CDR3 DNA is TGTGCCAGCAGCTTAGGGGTGGGCACAGGGGGCAAAGCTTTCTTT.

This sequence joins TRBV11-2 and TRBJ2-3, with 7 nucleotides matching TRBD2. Germline-derived CDR1 and CDR2 are SGHAT and FQNNGV. With 8 bases clipped from V and 5 bases from J, the junction kept 10 bases outside the gene matches. This CDR3 comprises 14 residues. The CDR3 spells CASSRVWEGDTQYF. In DNA, the CDR3 is TGTGCCAGCTCCCGGGTCTGGGAGGGAGATACGCAGTATTTT.

This clonotype turned up a few times. The chain has TRBV21-1 and TRBJ2-7. TRBV21-1 is a recognized pseudogene. This CDR3 region has 12 residues. The DNA of the CDR3 is TGTGCCAGCAGCCCACCTACCTACGAGCAGTACTTC. It translates to CASSPPTYEQYF.

The V and J genes are TRBV5-1 and TRBJ1-1, with a weak D call TRBD1 (5 bases). The V end lost 4 bases, the J end lost 1 base, and 14 bases lay between the germline ends. CDR1 and CDR2 from the germline V gene are SGHRS and YFSETQ. There are 15 residues in the CDR3. The CDR3 nucleotides are TGCGCCAGCAGCGTGGGTGGGGCGGAGAACACTGAAGCTTTCTTT. This translates into CASSVGGAENTEAFF. Full variable domain (missing parts from reference TRBV5-1 and TRBJ1-1): KAGVTQTPRYLIKTRGQQVTLSCSPISGHRSVSWYQQTPGQGLQFLFEYFSETQRNKGNFPGRFSGRQFSNSRSEMNVSTLELGDSALYLCASSVGGAENTEAFFGQGTRLTVV.